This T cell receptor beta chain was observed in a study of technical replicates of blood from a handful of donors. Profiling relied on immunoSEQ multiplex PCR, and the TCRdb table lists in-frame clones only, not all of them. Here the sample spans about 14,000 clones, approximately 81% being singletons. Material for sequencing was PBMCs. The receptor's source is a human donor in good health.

The CDR3 loop is CASSLFYSGQQQETQYF. The CDR3 DNA sequence: TGCGCCAGCAGCTTGTTTTACTCGGGACAGCAACAAGAGACCCAGTACTTC. The rearrangement links TRBV5-1 to TRBJ2-5, with TRBD1 identical over 7 bases. Trimming at V came to 1 base and at J to 2 bases, leaving 11 bases not matched to a gene. The CDR3 sequence is 17 residues long. Germline loops: CDR1 SGHRS, CDR2 YFSETQ.